The entry below gives a single T cell receptor beta chain sequence along with its context. What it binds is unknown. This record belongs to a study of T cells in localized non-small cell lung cancer. Study findings and constraints: Among the tissues sampled, uninvolved adjacent lung had the highest T cell clonality, above tumor.

Sequencing used immunoSEQ multiplex PCR; TCRdb keeps in-frame clones, though not all of them. The profile shows fewer than 12,000 clones, around three quarters of them singletons. V gave up 4 bases and J gave up 10 bases, with 14 bases separating them. This CDR3 is 13 amino acids long. Germline V gene data show CDR1 as MRHNA and CDR2 as SNTAGT. This material consisted of peripheral blood, taken before any cancer treatment. The chain couples TRBV6-4 to TRBJ2-1; D gene unclear. This TCR derives from a male donor at least 60 years old with stage I lung adenocarcinoma. The DNA of the CDR3 is TGTGCCAGCAGTGCGTCAGGCACAAGGGAGCAGTTCTTC. Translating gives CASSASGTREQFF.